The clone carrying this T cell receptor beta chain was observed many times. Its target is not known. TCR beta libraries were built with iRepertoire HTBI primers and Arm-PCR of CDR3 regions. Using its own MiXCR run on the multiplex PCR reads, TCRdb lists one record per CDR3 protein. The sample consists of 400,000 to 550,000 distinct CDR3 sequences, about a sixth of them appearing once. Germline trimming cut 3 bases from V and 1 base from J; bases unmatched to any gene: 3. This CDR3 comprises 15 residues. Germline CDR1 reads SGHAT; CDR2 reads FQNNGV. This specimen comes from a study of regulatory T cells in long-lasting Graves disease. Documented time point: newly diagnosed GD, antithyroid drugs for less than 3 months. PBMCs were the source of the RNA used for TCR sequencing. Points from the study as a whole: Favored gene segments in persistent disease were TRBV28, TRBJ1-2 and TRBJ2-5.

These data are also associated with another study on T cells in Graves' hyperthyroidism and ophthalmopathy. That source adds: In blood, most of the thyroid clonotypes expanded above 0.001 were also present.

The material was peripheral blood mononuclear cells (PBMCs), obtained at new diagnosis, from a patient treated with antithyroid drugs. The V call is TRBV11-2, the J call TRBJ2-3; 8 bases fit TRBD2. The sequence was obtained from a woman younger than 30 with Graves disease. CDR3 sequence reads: CASSFRGGGTDTQYF. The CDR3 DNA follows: TGTGCCAGCAGCTTTCGGGGGGGGGGCACAGATACGCAGTATTTT.